The clone carrying this TCR beta chain was recorded once. The data belong to a study of blood T cell repertoires in COVID-19. On the study more broadly: Sources were T cells, B-cell-depleted T cells, or PBMCs; the material itself was cDNA or gDNA.

In germline, CDR1 is KGHDR, CDR2 SFDVKD. The V gene lost 9 bases and the J gene lost 5 bases, with 19 bases spanning the gap. This CDR3 has 16 amino acids. Clones were sequenced by immunoSEQ multiplex PCR, and TCRdb holds only the in-frame ones, with some missing. The sample yields fewer than 250,000 clones, about 93% seen once. The sequenced material came from peripheral blood. The chain joins TRBV24-1 to TRBJ1-6; unclear D gene. The source is a man aged 25 to 40 with COVID-19, enrolled during active disease. In nucleotides, the CDR3 is TGTGCCACCCCCCCTAGGAGTAGGGAGGATAATTCACCCCTCCACTTT. It is translated as CATPPRSREDNSPLHF.